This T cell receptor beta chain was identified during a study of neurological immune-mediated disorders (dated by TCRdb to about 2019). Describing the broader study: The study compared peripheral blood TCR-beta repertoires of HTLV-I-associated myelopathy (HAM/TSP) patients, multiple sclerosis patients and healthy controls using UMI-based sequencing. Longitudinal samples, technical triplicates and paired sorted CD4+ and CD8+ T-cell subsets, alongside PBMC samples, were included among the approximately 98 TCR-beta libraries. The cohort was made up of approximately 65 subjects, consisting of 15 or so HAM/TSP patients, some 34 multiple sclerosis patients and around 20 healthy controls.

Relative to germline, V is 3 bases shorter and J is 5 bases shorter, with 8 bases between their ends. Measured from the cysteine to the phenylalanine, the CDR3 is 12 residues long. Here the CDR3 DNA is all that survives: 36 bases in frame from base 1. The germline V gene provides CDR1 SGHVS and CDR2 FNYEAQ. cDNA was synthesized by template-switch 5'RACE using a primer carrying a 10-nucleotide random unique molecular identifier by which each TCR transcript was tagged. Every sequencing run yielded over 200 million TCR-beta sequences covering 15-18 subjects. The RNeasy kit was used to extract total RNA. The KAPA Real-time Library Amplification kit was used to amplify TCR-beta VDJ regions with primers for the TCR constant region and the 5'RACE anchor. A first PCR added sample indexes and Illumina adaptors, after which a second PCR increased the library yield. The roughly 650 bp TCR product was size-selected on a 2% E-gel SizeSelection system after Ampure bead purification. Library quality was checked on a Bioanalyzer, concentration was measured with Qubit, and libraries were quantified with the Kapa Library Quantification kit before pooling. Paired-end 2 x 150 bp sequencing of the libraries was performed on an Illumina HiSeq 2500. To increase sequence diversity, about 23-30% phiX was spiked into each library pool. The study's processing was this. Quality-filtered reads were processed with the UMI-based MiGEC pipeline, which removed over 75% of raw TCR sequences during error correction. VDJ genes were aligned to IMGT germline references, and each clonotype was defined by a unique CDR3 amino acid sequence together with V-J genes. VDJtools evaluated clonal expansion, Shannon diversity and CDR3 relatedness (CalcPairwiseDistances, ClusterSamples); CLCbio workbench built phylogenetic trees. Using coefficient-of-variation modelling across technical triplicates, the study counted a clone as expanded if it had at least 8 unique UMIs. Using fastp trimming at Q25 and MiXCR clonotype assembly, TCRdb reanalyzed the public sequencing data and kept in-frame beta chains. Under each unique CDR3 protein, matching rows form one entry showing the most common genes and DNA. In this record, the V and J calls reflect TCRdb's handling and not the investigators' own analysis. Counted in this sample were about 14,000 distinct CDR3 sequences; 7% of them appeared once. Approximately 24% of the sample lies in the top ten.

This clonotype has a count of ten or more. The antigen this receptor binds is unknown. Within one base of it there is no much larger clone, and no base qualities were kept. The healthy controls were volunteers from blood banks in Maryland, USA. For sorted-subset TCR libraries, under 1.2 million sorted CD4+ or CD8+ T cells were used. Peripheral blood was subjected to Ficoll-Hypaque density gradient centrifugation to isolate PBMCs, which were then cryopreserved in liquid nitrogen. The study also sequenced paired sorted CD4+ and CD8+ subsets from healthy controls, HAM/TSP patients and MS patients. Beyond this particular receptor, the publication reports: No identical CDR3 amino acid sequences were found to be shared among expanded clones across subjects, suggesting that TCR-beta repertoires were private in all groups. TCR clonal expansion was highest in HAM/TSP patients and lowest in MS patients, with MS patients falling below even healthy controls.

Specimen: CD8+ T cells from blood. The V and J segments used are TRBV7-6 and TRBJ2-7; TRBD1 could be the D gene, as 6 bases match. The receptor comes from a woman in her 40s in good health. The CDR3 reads CASSLDSHEQYF. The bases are TGTGCCAGCAGCTTGGACAGCCACGAGCAGTACTTC.